The 11 T cell receptor beta chains given below trace back to one sample, sequenced in a study of cytomegalovirus exposure and HLA in healthy donors. The primer mix had 60 Vbeta and 13 Jbeta primers. Repertoires were generated with immunoSEQ multiplex PCR, while TCRdb's copy carries only in-frame clones and drops some. In the table there are approximately 160,000 clones, roughly 84% of which are singletons. Sequencing used PBMCs. These receptors were taken from a male donor in good health and CMV-seronegative.

This chain connects TRBV4-2 to TRBJ2-3; 7 bases are a match to TRBD2. CDR3 length: 15 residues. J was trimmed by 6 bases and V by 1 base; bases with no gene match: 7. Germline-derived CDR1 and CDR2 are LGHNA and YNFKEQ. In DNA, the CDR3 is TGTGCCAGCAGCCAAGGGAATAGCGGGCAGGATACGCAGTATTTT. Translation gives CASSQGNSGQDTQYF.

The J gene is TRBJ2-3, the V gene TRBV29-1; no reliable D call. The V gene's germline CDR1 is SQVTM and CDR2 ANQGSEA. The ends were cut back, 0 bases at V and 3 bases at J, with 7 bases in the middle. This CDR3 has 13 amino acids. The CDR3 spells CSVEERMTDTQYF. The CDR3 nucleotides are TGCAGCGTTGAAGAGCGGATGACAGATACGCAGTATTTT.

J is TRBJ1-2 and V is TRBV7-3, with 7 bases lining up with TRBD1. V trimming: 5 bases; J trimming: 3 bases; junction bases outside the gene matches: 9. Germline V gives CDR1 SGHTA, CDR2 FQGTGA. This CDR3 region has 15 residues. DNA for the CDR3: TGTGCCAGCAGCCCGAAAGGGGGCAGCCACTATGGCTACACCTTC. Translation: CASSPKGGSHYGYTF.

The V gene is TRBV5-6, the J gene TRBJ2-1; tentative D call: TRBD2 (6 bases). The germline V gene has CDR1 SGHDT and CDR2 YYEEEE. V was cut by 3 bases and J by 15 bases, with 13 bases left in between. CDR3 length: 11 residues. CDR3 coding DNA: TGTGCCAGCAGCTCCTTTGCGGGGTGGTTCTTC. It codes for CASSSFAGWFF.

The V call is TRBV25-1, the J call TRBJ1-5; no clear D. The germline gives CDR1 MGHDK, CDR2 SYGVNS. The length of the CDR3 is 13 residues. The V and J ends lost 6 bases and 5 bases respectively, with 11 bases between them. The DNA of the CDR3 is TGTGCCAGCAGAGGACTGGGTGATCAGCCCCAGCATTTT. This codes for CASRGLGDQPQHF.

V gene TRBV30 combines with J gene TRBJ1-1, with D unclear. The germline V gene encodes CDR1 GTSNPN and CDR2 SVGIG (reference sequence). This CDR3 is 14 amino acids long. Trimming removed 2 bases from V and 1 base from J, with 11 bases in between. The DNA for the CDR3 is TGTGCCTGGAGTTGGGTGGGCGCGAACACTGAAGCTTTCTTT. It translates to CAWSWVGANTEAFF.

This rearrangement joins TRBV5-6 to TRBJ2-7; 10 nucleotides match TRBD1. V was clipped by 4 bases and J by 6 bases; unmatched bases: 7. The germline V gene encodes CDR1 SGHDT and CDR2 YYEEEE. The CDR3 runs 14 residues. CDR3 in DNA: TGTGCCAGCAGCGGGGACAGGGGAGTTGGCGAGCAGTACTTC. This translates into CASSGDRGVGEQYF.

The chain employs TRBV10-1 and TRBJ2-7; 7 bases are shared with TRBD1. From germline, CDR1 is WNHNN and CDR2 SYGVQD (reference sequence). There are 17 residues in the CDR3. The V gene end was trimmed by 2 bases and the J gene end by 3 bases; junction bases not matched to a gene: 13. The CDR3 protein is CASSEEIFNRGGYEQYF. The CDR3 coding sequence is TGCGCCAGCAGTGAGGAGATCTTTAACAGGGGCGGCTACGAGCAGTACTTC.

This rearrangement joins TRBV5-1 to TRBJ2-7, with 9 nucleotides matching TRBD2. V gave up 4 bases and J gave up 3 bases; unmatched junction bases: 17. Germline CDR1 SGHRS, CDR2 YFSETQ. The CDR3 length is 18 residues. In DNA, the CDR3 is TGCGCCAGCAGCGTAGTACCCGGGACTAGCTTTGAAAGCTACGAGCAGTACTTC. It encodes CASSVVPGTSFESYEQYF.

The gene calls are TRBV7-8 and TRBJ2-6; 11 bases agree with TRBD1. J gave up 0 bases and V 6 bases, and 10 bases lay outside the gene matches. The CDR3 loop spans 19 amino acids. Germline V gene sequence: CDR1 SGHVS, CDR2 FQNEAQ. The CDR3 protein is CASRPPGQGDYSGANVLTF. CDR3 bases: TGTGCCAGCAGGCCTCCGGGACAGGGGGACTACTCTGGGGCCAACGTCCTGACTTTC. Complete variable domain (other parts from reference TRBV7-8 and TRBJ2-6): GAGVSQSPRYKVAKRGQDVALRCDPISGHVSLFWYQQALGQGPEFLTYFQNEAQLDKSGLPSDRFFAERPEGSVSTLKIQRTQQEDSAVYLCASRPPGQGDYSGANVLTFGAGSRLTVL.

The gene calls are TRBV5-1 and TRBJ2-7; 13 bases agree with TRBD2. Germline-derived CDR1 and CDR2 are SGHRS and YFSETQ. The V and J ends lost 4 bases and 0 bases, in that order; junction bases with no gene match: 10. The CDR3 extends over 18 amino acids. CDR3 DNA: TGCGCCAGCAGCCCCGGGACTAGCGGGATTGGAAGCTCCTACGAGCAGTACTTC. It is translated as CASSPGTSGIGSSYEQYF. Full variable domain (remainder filled in from reference TRBV5-1 and TRBJ2-7): KAGVTQTPRYLIKTRGQQVTLSCSPISGHRSVSWYQQTPGQGLQFLFEYFSETQRNKGNFPGRFSGRQFSNSRSEMNVSTLELGDSALYLCASSPGTSGIGSSYEQYFGPGTRLTVT.